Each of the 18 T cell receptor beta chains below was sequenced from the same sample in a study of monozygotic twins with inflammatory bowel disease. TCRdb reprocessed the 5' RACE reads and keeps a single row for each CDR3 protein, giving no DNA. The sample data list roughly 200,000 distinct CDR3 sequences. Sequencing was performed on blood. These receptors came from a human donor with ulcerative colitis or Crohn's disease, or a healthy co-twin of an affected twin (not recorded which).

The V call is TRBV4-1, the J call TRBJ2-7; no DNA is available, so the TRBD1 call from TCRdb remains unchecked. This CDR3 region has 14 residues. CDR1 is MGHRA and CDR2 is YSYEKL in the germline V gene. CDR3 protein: CASSQDPGFYEQYF.

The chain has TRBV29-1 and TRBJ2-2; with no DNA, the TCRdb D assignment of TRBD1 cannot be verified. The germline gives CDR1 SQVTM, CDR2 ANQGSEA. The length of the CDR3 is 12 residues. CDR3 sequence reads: CSVRGLPGELFF.

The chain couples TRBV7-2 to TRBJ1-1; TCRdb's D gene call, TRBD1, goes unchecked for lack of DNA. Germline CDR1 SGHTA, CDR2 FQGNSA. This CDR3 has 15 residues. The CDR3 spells CASTKQTGTDTEAFF. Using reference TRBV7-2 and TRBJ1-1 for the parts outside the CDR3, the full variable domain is GAGVSQSPSNKVTEKGKDVELRCDPISGHTALYWYRQSLGQGLEFLIYFQGNSAPDKSGLPSDRFSAERTGGSVSTLTIQRTQQEDSAVYLCASTKQTGTDTEAFFGQGTRLTVV.

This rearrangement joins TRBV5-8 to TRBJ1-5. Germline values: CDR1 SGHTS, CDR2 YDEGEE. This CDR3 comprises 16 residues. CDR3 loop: CASSLAEGFGNQPQHF.

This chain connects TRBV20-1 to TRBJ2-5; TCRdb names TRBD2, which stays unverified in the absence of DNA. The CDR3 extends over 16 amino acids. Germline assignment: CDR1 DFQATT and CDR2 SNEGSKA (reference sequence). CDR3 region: CSARGGGGASWETQYF.

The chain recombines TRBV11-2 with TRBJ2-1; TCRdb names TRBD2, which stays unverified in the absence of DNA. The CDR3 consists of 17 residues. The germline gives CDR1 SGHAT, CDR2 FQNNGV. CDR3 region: CASSKVPGLGSPNEQFF.

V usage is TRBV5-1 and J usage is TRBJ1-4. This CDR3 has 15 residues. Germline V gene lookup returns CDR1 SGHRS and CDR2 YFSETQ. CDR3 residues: CASSLRTATNEKLFF.

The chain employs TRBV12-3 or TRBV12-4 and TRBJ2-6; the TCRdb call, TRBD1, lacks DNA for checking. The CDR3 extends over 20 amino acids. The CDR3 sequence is CASSLVPFWQGSSGANVLTF.

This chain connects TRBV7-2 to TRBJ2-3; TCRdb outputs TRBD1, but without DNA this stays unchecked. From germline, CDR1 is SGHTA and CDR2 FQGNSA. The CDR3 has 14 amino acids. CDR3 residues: CASTWGGSTDTQYF.

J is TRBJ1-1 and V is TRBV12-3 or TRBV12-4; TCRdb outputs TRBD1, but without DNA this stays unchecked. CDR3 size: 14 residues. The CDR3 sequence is CASIPSGSHWGAFF.

The chain's CDR3 is CSVEMRGPLAYEQYF. The chain uses TRBV29-1 and TRBJ2-7; the TCRdb D gene call, TRBD2, has no DNA to confirm it. This CDR3 is built from 15 residues. The V gene's germline CDR1 is SQVTM and CDR2 ANQGSEA.

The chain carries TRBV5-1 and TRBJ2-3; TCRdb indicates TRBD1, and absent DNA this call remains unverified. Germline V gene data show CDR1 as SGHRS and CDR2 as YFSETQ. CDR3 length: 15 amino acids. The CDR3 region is CASSLGQGPMDTQYF.

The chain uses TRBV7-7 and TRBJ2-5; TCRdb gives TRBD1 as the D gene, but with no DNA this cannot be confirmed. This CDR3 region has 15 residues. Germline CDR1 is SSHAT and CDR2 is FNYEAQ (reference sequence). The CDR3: CASSLSAGGQETQYF.

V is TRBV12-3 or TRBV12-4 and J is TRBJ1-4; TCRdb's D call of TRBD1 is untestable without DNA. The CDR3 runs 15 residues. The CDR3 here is CASSWTGGADEKLFF.

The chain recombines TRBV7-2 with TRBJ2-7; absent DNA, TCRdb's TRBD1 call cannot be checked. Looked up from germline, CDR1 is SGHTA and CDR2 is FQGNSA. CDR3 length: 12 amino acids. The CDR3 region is CASSHVNRVQYF.

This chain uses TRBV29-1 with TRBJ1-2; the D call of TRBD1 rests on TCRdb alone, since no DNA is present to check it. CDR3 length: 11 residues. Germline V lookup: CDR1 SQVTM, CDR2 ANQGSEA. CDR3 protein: CSVSGDYGYTF.

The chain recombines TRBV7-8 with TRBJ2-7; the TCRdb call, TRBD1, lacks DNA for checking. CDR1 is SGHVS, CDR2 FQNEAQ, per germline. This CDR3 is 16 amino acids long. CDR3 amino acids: CASSPGTGMVGDEQYF.

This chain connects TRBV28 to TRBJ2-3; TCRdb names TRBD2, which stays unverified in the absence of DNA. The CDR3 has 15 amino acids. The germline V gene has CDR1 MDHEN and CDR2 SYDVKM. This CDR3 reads CASSGPTRSTDTQYF. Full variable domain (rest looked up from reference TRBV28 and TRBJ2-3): DVKVTQSSRYLVKRTGEKVFLECVQDMDHENMFWYRQDPGLGLRLIYFSYDVKMKEKGDIPEGYSVSREKKERFSLILESASTNQTSMYLCASSGPTRSTDTQYFGPGTRLTVL.